This T cell receptor (beta chain) was sequenced during a study of T cell responses to AZD1222 COVID-19 vaccine. In the study overall: Second-dose schedules of about 4 or about 12 weeks were combined.

TCRdb's table, derived via immunoSEQ multiplex PCR, lists solely in-frame clones and lacks some. The table lists approximately 140,000 clones, roughly 93% of them singletons. Study-wide results and limits: Donors were largely white British and mainly female; clonal diversity was possibly underestimated. Following two doses of AZD1222, Spike-specific TCR breadth and depth rose.

V lost 7 bases and J lost 4; bases outside the gene matches: 12. The CDR3 sequence is 15 residues long. Germline CDR1 reads LNHDA; CDR2 reads SQIVND (reference sequence). This clone has only a few counts. Antigen: not known. The V call is TRBV19, the J call TRBJ2-7, with 8 bases matching TRBD2. This receptor was obtained from an adult in good health. The material was peripheral blood, obtained on day 0 of AZD1222 vaccination. The DNA for the CDR3 is TGTGCCAGTACCACGGGAGGGACCGGGACATACGAGCAGTACTTC. It specifies CASTTGGTGTYEQYF.